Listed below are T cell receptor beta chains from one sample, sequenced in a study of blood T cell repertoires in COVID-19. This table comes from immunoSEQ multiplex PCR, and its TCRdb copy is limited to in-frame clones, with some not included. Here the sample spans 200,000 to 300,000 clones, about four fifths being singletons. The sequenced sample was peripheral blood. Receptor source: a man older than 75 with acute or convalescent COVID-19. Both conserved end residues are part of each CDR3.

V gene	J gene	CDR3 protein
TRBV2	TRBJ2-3	CASSEASGSASYTQYF
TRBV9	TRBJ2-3	CASSVEVDGSGRTDTQYF
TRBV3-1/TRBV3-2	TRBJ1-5	CASSFTGGSQPQHF
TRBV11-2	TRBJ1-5	CASSFGWTGARLSNQPQHF
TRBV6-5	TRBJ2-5	CASSPGGTETQYF
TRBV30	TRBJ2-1	CAWSPGGVGSYNEQFF
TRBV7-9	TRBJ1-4	CASSPKDLVDEKLFF
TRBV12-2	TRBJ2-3	CASRRCTDTQYF
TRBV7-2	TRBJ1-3	CASSPRTGETGNTIYF
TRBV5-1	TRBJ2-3	CASSEVAGGTSTDTQYF
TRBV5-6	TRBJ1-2	CASSLAAGHGYTF
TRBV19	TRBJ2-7	CASRLTIQGPYEQYF
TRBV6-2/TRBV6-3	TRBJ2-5	CASSPYSGRARETQYF
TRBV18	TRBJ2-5	CASSLLDREETQYF
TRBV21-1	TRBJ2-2	CASNQRMGLAGEGTGELFF
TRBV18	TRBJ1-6	CASSLTARASYNSPLHF
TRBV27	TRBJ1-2	CASSLSPTRTGQIYGYTF
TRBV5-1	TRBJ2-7	CASSSGSSYEQYF
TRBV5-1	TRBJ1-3	CASSLPGGTGGTNTIYF
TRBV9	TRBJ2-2	CASSPGRAARELFF
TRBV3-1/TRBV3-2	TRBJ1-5	CASSERGGTQPQHF
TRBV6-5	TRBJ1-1	CASTLLDRGRTEAFF
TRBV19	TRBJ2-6	CASSPWTGRSGANVLTF
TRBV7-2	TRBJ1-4	CASSSAGEKLFF
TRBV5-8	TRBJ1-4	CASRGQGRPNEKLFF
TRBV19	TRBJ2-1	CASSITSGGEKFF
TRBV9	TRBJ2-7	CASSPAGGPYEQYF
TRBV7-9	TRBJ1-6	CASSKTSSRAVYNSPLHF
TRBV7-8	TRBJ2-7	CASSLNVPLAGGTYEQYF
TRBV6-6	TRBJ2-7	CASRWDSLPESEQYF
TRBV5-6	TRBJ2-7	CASSSLSGLNTYEQYF
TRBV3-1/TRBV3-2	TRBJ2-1	CASSQPWTSGGANEQFF
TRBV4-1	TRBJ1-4	CASSQGTSFEKLFF
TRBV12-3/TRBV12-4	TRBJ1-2	CASSLGDRNGYTF
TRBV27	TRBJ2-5	CASRDLYQETQYF
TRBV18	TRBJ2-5	CASSPLTGEETQYF
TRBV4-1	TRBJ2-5	CASSQEKESKGASGRETQYF